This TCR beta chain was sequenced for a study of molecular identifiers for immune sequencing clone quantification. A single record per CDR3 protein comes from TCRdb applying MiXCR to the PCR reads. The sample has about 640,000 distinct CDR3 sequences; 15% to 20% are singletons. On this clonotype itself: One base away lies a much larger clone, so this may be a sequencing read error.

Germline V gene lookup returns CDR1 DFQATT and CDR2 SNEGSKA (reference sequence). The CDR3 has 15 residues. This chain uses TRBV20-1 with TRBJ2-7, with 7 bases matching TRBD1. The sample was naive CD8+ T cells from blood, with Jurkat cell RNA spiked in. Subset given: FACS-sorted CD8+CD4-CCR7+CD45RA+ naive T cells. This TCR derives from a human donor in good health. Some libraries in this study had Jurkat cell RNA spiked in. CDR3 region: CSARSKRDSTYGQYF. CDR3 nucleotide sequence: TGCAGTGCTAGATCCAAAAGGGACAGTACCTACGGGCAGTACTTC.